The 12 T cell receptor beta chains below were found in one sample sequenced in a study of T cells after yellow fever vaccination. One entry per CDR3 protein results from TCRdb running MiXCR on the 5' RACE reads. The sample contains about 250,000 distinct CDR3 sequences, roughly 3.5% of which appear only once. Source: PBMCs, taken 15 days after the yellow fever booster vaccination. Receptors were obtained from a man aged 18 to 29 who received the YFV17D yellow fever vaccine.

This clonotype was detected many times. The rearrangement joins TRBV12-3 or TRBV12-4 to TRBJ1-1; 8 nucleotides align to TRBD1. The CDR3 extends over 15 amino acids. J lost 0 bases, V lost 5 bases, and 5 bases had no gene match. The CDR3 sequence: CASSPDRGMNTEAFF. CDR3 in DNA: TGTGCCAGCAGTCCAGACAGGGGTATGAACACTGAAGCTTTCTTT.

This clonotype was counted at least ten times. The rearrangement joins TRBV14 to TRBJ2-1; TRBD2 aligns across 13 bases. This CDR3 has 18 amino acids. Per the germline V gene, CDR1 is SGHDN and CDR2 is FVKESK. After removal of 4 bases from V and 4 bases from J, the junction contained 10 bases not matched to a gene. The CDR3 region is CASSRSLTSGGKYNEQFF. The CDR3 DNA reads TGTGCCAGCAGCCGATCGTTGACTAGCGGGGGGAAATACAATGAGCAGTTCTTC.

Many counts were recorded for this clonotype. The chain recombines TRBV11-2 with TRBJ2-5; D ambiguous. The CDR3 covers 11 residues. Germline loops: CDR1 SGHAT, CDR2 FQNNGV. V shed 4 bases and J shed 7 bases, with 7 bases lying between them. The CDR3 bases are TGTGCCAGCAGCTCTGGGCGGACCCAGTACTTC. It codes for CASSSGRTQYF. Looking up the rest from reference TRBV11-2 and TRBJ2-5 gives the full variable domain: EAGVAQSPRYKIIEKRQSVAFWCNPISGHATLYWYQQILGQGPKLLIQFQNNGVVDDSQLPKDRFSAERLKGVDSTLKIQPAKLEDSAVYLCASSSGRTQYFGPGTRLLVL.

This clonotype appeared many times. The V call is TRBV4-3, the J call TRBJ2-3, with D possibly being TRBD1 (6 bases). Germline CDR1 is LGHNA and CDR2 is YSLEER. Trimming left V 4 bases short and J 7 bases short, with 18 bases between. The CDR3 is 15 amino acids. DNA for the CDR3: TGCGCCAGCAGCCTTGGGGGACAAACTCAGAATACGCAGTATTTT. Protein product: CASSLGGQTQNTQYF.

The sample holds many counts of this clonotype. V and J are TRBV12-3 or TRBV12-4 and TRBJ2-1; 9 bases line up with TRBD1. Trimming cost V 4 bases and J 5 bases; bases outside gene matches: 6. The CDR3 spans 15 residues. Written as DNA, the CDR3 is TGTGCCAGCAGTTGGGACAGGGCAGGAAACAATGAGCAGTTCTTC. Protein: CASSWDRAGNNEQFF.

The sample holds many counts of this clonotype. The CDR3 bases are TGTGCCAGCTCACCGGGTCGGACCCAGTACTTC. It translates to CASSPGRTQYF. The chain combines TRBV18 with TRBJ2-5; D is undetermined. The CDR3 runs to 11 residues. V lost 3 bases, J lost 7 bases, and 6 bases lay in between. Per germline, CDR1 KGHSH and CDR2 LQKENI.

The gene calls are TRBV25-1 and TRBJ1-1; D uncertain. Per the germline V gene, CDR1 is MGHDK and CDR2 is SYGVNS. The CDR3 runs to 13 residues. Trimming took 8 bases from V and 1 from J, leaving 11 bases between them. CDR3 protein: CASRRSRNTEAFF. The CDR3, as DNA: TGTGCCAGCCGTAGATCGAGGAACACTGAAGCTTTCTTT.

The table lists this clonotype with many counts. V and J are TRBV6-5 and TRBJ2-1; possible D gene TRBD2, 5 bases. Trimming cost V 8 bases and J 1 base, with 24 bases left between them. Germline values: CDR1 MNHEY, CDR2 SVGAGI. The CDR3 contains 18 residues. CDR3 in DNA: TGTGCCAGCCTGGGCGGGTCAGGATCTAAGGGATCCTACAATGAGCAGTTCTTC. This gives the protein CASLGGSGSKGSYNEQFF.

This clonotype was recorded at least ten times. The rearrangement links TRBV21-1 to TRBJ2-7; the D call of TRBD1 is as the table states it, not checked on the DNA. TRBV21-1 is a pseudogene locus. The CDR3 contains 16 residues. The CDR3: CASSKPDRGRTYEQYV. As DNA, the CDR3 is TGTGCCAGCAGCAAACCGGACAGGGGGCGAACCTACGAGCAGTACGTC.

This clonotype appeared many times. This chain joins TRBV7-3 and TRBJ1-1; 10 bases agree with TRBD1. CDR1 and CDR2 from the germline V gene are SGHTA and FQGTGA. This CDR3 is built from 14 residues. Germline trimming cut 5 bases from V and 3 bases from J; bases unmatched to any gene: 3. DNA of the CDR3: TGTGCCAGCAGCGACAGGGGGCGGGACACTGAAGCTTTCTTT. This translates into CASSDRGRDTEAFF.

Here the CDR3 reads CASSPSGAVDYGYTF. The CDR3 DNA reads TGCGCCAGCAGCCCATCAGGGGCGGTAGACTATGGCTACACCTTC. This chain uses TRBV5-1 with TRBJ1-2, with a tentative D call TRBD1 (6 bases). This CDR3 spans 15 amino acids. Deletions cut 4 bases from V and 3 bases from J, with 16 bases between. Germline V gene sequence: CDR1 SGHRS, CDR2 YFSETQ. The entire variable domain, with the rest obtained from reference TRBV5-1 and TRBJ1-2, is as follows: KAGVTQTPRYLIKTRGQQVTLSCSPISGHRSVSWYQQTPGQGLQFLFEYFSETQRNKGNFPGRFSGRQFSNSRSEMNVSTLELGDSALYLCASSPSGAVDYGYTFGSGTRLTVV.

This clonotype was picked up many times. An end of the junction does not agree with germline; a read error may underlie this. The rearrangement joins TRBV11-2 to TRBJ2-5; D possibly uses TRBD1 or TRBD2 (5 bases each). The CDR3 is 13 residues long. Germline CDR1 SGHAT, CDR2 FQNNGV. The CDR3 sequence is CASCLGVQETQYF. In DNA form, the CDR3 reads TGTGCCAGCTGCTTGGGGGTCCAAGAGACCCAGTACTTC. Drawing the rest from reference TRBV11-2 and TRBJ2-5, the complete variable domain is EAGVAQSPRYKIIEKRQSVAFWCNPISGHATLYWYQQILGQGPKLLIQFQNNGVVDDSQLPKDRFSAERLKGVDSTLKIQPAKLEDSAVYLCASCLGVQETQYFGPGTRLLVL.